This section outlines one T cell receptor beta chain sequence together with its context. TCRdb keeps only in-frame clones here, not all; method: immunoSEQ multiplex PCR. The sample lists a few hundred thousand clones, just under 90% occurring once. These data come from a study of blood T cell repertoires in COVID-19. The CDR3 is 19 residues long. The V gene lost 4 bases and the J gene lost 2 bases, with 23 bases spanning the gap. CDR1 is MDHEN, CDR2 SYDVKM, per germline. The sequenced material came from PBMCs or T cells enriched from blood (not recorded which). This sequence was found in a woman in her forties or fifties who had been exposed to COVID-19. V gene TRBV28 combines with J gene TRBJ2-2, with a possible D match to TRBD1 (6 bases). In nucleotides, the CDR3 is TGTGCCAGCAGTTCTTATCCCAAAACAGGGTACCTTAACACCGGGGAGCTGTTTTTT. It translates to CASSSYPKTGYLNTGELFF.